The rows below give T cell receptor beta chains drawn from one sample of a study of blood T cells in healthy people across ages. TCRdb re-called the 5' RACE reads through MiXCR, storing one row per CDR3 protein. The sample shows roughly 2 million distinct CDR3 sequences, around half of them seen only once. The sequenced material came from blood. Receptors were obtained from a woman in her thirties or forties in good health. Each CDR3 is given with its conserved first and last residue. Fields, in order: D gene, V gene, J gene, clone size, CDR3 protein, CDR3 DNA. D genes are given only for firm matches. The size of a clone is reported for some rows only, either as once, few or many, or as a class for expanded clones.

>TRBD2|TRBV14|TRBJ2-1|few
CASSIKVGGNEQFF
TGTGCCAGCAGCATCAAAGTCGGGGGGAATGAGCAGTTCTTC
>TRBD1|TRBV29-1|TRBJ2-7|-
CSVEDPGQAYEQYF
TGCAGCGTTGAAGATCCTGGACAGGCCTACGAGCAGTACTTC
>-|TRBV7-3|TRBJ2-7|-
CASSFRAHPSYEQYF
TGTGCCAGCAGCTTCAGGGCTCACCCTTCCTACGAGCAGTACTTC
>TRBD2|TRBV12-3/TRBV12-4|TRBJ2-5|-
CASRASLALSIETQYF
TGTGCCAGCAGGGCCTCACTAGCGCTCAGCATCGAGACCCAGTACTTC
>-|TRBV20-1|TRBJ2-1|-
CSATSSKTFSYNEQFF
TGCAGTGCTACCTCGAGTAAAACCTTCTCCTACAATGAGCAGTTCTTC
>-|TRBV27|TRBJ2-4|few
CASSLENGWQYF
TGTGCCAGCAGTCTGGAGAATGGCTGGCAGTACTTC
>TRBD1|TRBV5-5|TRBJ1-4|-
CASSFRGQGEKLFF
TGTGCCAGCAGTTTCAGGGGGCAGGGTGAAAAACTGTTTTTT
>-|TRBV12-3/TRBV12-4|TRBJ1-4|-
CASSSLGVEKLFF
TGTGCCAGCAGCAGTTTGGGGGTGGAAAAACTGTTTTTT
>-|TRBV7-9|TRBJ1-4|-
CASSFMGQPGKLFF
TGTGCCAGCAGCTTTATGGGCCAACCCGGAAAACTGTTTTTT
>-|TRBV5-1|TRBJ1-1|-
CASSLAGTSSEAFF
TGCGCCAGCAGCTTGGCAGGGACTTCATCTGAAGCTTTCTTT
>-|TRBV28|TRBJ2-1|few
CASSEGTHNEQFF
TGTGCCAGCAGTGAGGGCACCCACAATGAGCAGTTCTTC
>TRBD2|TRBV6-1|TRBJ2-5|-
CASQPWVTSGQETQYF
TGTGCCAGCCAACCGTGGGTGACTAGCGGCCAAGAGACCCAGTACTTC
>-|TRBV10-3|TRBJ2-5|-
CAIRDNGAQYF
TGTGCCATCAGGGACAATGGGGCCCAGTACTTC
>TRBD1|TRBV20-1|TRBJ2-1|-
CSANPLGDRGYNEQFF
TGCAGTGCTAACCCCCTGGGGGACAGGGGATACAATGAGCAGTTCTTC
>-|TRBV24-1|TRBJ2-3|-
CATSDYMGANSDTQYF
TGTGCCACCAGTGATTACATGGGGGCCAACTCAGATACGCAGTATTTT
>TRBD1|TRBV28|TRBJ2-4|-
CASSARRIRDRGAKNIQYF
TGTGCCAGCAGTGCACGTAGGATCCGGGACAGGGGAGCCAAAAACATTCAGTACTTC
>TRBD2|TRBV20-1|TRBJ2-1|-
CSAHKTTGGVEFF
TGCAGTGCCCACAAGACGACTGGGGGGGTGGAGTTCTTC
>-|TRBV20-1|TRBJ1-2|many
CSARREANYGYTF
TGCAGTGCTAGGCGAGAAGCTAACTATGGCTACACCTTC
>-|TRBV6-4|TRBJ1-2|-
CASSDGQVVGYGYTF
TGTGCCAGCAGTGATGGGCAGGTAGTTGGCTATGGCTACACCTTC
>-|TRBV5-1|TRBJ2-5|few
CASSKAPEETQYF
TGCGCCAGCAGCAAAGCGCCCGAAGAGACCCAGTACTTC
>-|TRBV7-8|TRBJ2-7|many
CASSLALDYEQYF
TGTGCCAGCAGCCTTGCACTTGACTACGAGCAGTACTTC
>-|TRBV4-3|TRBJ1-6|-
CASSQGRGQVNSPLHF
TGCGCCAGCAGCCAAGGACGAGGCCAGGTTAATTCACCCCTCCACTTT
>TRBD2|TRBV6-1|TRBJ2-1|-
CASSDWLAGGPYNEQFF
TGTGCCAGCAGTGACTGGCTAGCGGGGGGGCCGTACAATGAGCAGTTCTTC
>TRBD1|TRBV20-1|TRBJ1-1|-
CSATRAGGNEAFF
TGCAGTGCCACACGCGCAGGGGGCAATGAAGCTTTCTTT
>-|TRBV4-1|TRBJ1-2|-
CASSQDPTGWANYGYTF
TGCGCCAGCAGCCAAGATCCGACAGGTTGGGCTAACTATGGCTACACCTTC
>-|TRBV7-9|TRBJ1-5|-
CASGQGIEQPQHF
TGTGCCAGCGGGCAGGGTATAGAGCAGCCCCAGCATTTT
>TRBD1|TRBV5-6|TRBJ2-3|-
CAATDRGLTDTQYF
TGTGCCGCTACGGACAGGGGCCTTACAGATACGCAGTATTTT
>-|TRBV12-3/TRBV12-4|TRBJ2-5|-
CASSLALSRGETQYF
TGTGCCAGCAGTTTAGCGCTGAGTAGGGGGGAGACCCAGTACTTC
>TRBD1|TRBV20-1|TRBJ1-2|-
CSAKPADRVYGYTF
TGCAGTGCTAAACCCGCAGACAGGGTATATGGCTACACCTTC
>TRBD1|TRBV27|TRBJ1-5|-
CASSGGQGGIMVQPQHF
TGTGCCAGCAGTGGCGGACAGGGTGGTATAATGGTGCAGCCCCAGCATTTT
>TRBD2|TRBV28|TRBJ2-5|few
CASIPPSSGGLETQYF
TGTGCCAGCATCCCGCCATCGAGCGGGGGGTTGGAGACCCAGTACTTC
>TRBD2|TRBV27|TRBJ2-7|-
CASIPFAGGNYEQYF
TGTGCCAGCATACCGTTTGCGGGGGGTAACTACGAGCAGTACTTC
>-|TRBV4-3|TRBJ1-6|-
CASSQGINTNSPLHF
TGCGCCAGCAGCCAGGGAATTAATACGAATTCACCCCTCCACTTT
>-|TRBV7-2|TRBJ2-5|-
CAIRGWKEETQYF
TGTGCCATCAGAGGTTGGAAGGAAGAGACCCAGTACTTC
>-|TRBV4-3|TRBJ1-2|few
CASSQMKGYGYTF
TGCGCCAGCAGCCAAATGAAGGGGTATGGCTACACCTTC
>TRBD1|TRBV19|TRBJ2-1|few
CASSQGTEPYNEQFF
TGTGCCAGTAGTCAAGGGACAGAACCTTACAATGAGCAGTTCTTC
>-|TRBV7-2|TRBJ2-3|many
CASSLGGGRADTQYF
TGTGCCAGCAGCTTAGGGGGGGGCAGGGCAGATACGCAGTATTTT
>-|TRBV7-2|TRBJ1-4|-
CASSLEDRENEKLFF
TGTGCCAGCAGCTTAGAGGACAGAGAAAATGAAAAACTGTTTTTT
>-|TRBV7-9|TRBJ2-1|few
CASSPDWEQFF
TGTGCCAGCAGCCCCGACTGGGAGCAGTTCTTC
>TRBD2|TRBV6-2/TRBV6-3|TRBJ2-3|-
CASRERGVSDTQYF
TGTGCCAGCCGCGAGCGGGGGGTCTCGGATACGCAGTATTTT